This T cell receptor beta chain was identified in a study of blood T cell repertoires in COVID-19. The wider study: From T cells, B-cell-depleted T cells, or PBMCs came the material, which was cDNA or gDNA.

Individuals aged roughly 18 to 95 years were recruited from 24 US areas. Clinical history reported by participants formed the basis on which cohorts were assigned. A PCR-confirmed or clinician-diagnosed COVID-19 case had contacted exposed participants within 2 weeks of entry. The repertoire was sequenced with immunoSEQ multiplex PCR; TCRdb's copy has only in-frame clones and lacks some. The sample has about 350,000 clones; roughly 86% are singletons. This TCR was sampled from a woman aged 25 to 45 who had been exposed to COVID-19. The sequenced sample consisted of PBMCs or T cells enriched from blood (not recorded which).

CDR3 in DNA: TGTGCCAGCAGTTTACGGGACAGGGGATTTCATGGCTACACCTTC. Residues: CASSLRDRGFHGYTF. The chain couples TRBV28 to TRBJ1-2, with TRBD1 matching over 10 bases. The CDR3 is made up of 15 amino acids. Per germline, CDR1 MDHEN and CDR2 SYDVKM. J was trimmed by 6 bases and V by 2 bases; bases with no gene match: 6.